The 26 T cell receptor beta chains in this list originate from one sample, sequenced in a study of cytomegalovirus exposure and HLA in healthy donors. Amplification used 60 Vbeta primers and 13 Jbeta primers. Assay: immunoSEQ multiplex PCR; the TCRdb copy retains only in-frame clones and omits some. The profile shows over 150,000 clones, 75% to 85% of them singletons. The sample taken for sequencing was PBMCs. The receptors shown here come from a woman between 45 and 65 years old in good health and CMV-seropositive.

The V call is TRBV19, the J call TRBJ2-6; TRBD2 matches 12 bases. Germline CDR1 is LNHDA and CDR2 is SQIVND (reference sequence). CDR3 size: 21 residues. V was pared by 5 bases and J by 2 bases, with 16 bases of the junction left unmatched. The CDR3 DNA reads TGTGCCAGTAGTGAGCGCCCGTACCTAGCGGGGGGGCCGGCTGGGGCCAACGTCCTGACTTTC. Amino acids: CASSERPYLAGGPAGANVLTF.

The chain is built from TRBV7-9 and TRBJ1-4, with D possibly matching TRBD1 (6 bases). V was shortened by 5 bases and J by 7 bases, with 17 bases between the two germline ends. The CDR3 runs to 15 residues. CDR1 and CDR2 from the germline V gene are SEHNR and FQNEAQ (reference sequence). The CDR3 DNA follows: TGTGCCAGCAGCGGACTAGGGGGGGGGATTGAAAAACTGTTTTTT. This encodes CASSGLGGGIEKLFF.

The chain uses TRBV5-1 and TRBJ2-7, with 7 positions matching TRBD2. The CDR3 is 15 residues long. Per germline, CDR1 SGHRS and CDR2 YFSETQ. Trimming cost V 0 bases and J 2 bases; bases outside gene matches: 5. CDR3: CASSLELARTYEQYF. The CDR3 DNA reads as TGCGCCAGCAGCTTGGAACTAGCGAGAACCTACGAGCAGTACTTC. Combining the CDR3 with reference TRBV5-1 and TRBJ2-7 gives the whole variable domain KAGVTQTPRYLIKTRGQQVTLSCSPISGHRSVSWYQQTPGQGLQFLFEYFSETQRNKGNFPGRFSGRQFSNSRSEMNVSTLELGDSALYLCASSLELARTYEQYFGPGTRLTVT.

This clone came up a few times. CDR3 region: CASNPGGAHGELFF. The CDR3 nucleotides read TGTGCCAGCAACCCGGGAGGGGCTCACGGGGAGCTGTTTTTT. This rearrangement joins TRBV9 to TRBJ2-2, with 8 nucleotides matching TRBD2. This CDR3 has 14 amino acids. V shed 6 bases, J shed 7 bases, and the junction held 8 bases outside the gene matches. Germline values: CDR1 SGDLS, CDR2 YYNGEE.

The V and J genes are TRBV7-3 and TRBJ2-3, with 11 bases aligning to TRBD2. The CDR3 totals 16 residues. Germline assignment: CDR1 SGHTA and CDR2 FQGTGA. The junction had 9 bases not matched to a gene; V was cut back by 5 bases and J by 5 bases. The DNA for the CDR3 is TGTGCCAGCAGCGACCTTAGCGGGGGGGCCCGAGATACGCAGTATTTT. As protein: CASSDLSGGARDTQYF.

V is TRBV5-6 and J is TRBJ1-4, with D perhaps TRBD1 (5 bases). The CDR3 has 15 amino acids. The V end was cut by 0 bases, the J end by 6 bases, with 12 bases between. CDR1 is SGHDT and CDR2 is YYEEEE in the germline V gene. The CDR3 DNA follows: TGTGCCAGCAGCTTGGGGGGGGGAGGCGATGAAAAACTGTTTTTT. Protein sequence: CASSLGGGGDEKLFF.

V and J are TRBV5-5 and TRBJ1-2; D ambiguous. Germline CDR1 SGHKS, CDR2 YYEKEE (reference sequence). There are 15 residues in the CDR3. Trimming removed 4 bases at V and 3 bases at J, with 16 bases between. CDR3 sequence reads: CASSPRAGIDYGYTF. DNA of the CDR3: TGTGCCAGCAGCCCCCGAGCGGGGATTGACTATGGCTACACCTTC.

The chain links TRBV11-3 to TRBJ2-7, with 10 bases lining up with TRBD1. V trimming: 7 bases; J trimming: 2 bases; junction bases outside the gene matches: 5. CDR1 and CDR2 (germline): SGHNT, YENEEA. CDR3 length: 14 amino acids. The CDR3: CASNRQGAPYEQYF. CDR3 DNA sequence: TGTGCCAGCAACCGACAGGGGGCCCCCTACGAGCAGTACTTC.

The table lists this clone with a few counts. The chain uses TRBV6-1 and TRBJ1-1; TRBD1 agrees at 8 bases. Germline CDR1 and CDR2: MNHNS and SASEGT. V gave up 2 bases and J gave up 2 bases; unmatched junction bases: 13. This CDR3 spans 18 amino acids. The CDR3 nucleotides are TGTGCCAGCAGTGAAACCCCTTTGGCACAGGGGGATAACACTGAAGCTTTCTTT. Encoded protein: CASSETPLAQGDNTEAFF.

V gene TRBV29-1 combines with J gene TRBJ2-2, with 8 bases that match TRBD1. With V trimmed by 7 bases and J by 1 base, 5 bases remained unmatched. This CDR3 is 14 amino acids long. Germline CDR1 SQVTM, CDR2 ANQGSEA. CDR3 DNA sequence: TGCAGCGCCCGGGACAGGCTGAACACCGGGGAGCTGTTTTTT. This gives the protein CSARDRLNTGELFF.

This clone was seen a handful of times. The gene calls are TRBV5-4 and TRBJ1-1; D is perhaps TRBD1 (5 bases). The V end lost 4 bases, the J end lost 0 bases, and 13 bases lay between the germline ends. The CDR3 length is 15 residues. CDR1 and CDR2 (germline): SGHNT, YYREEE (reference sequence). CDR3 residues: CASSPAGGMNTEAFF. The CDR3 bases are TGTGCCAGCAGCCCCGCGGGGGGGATGAACACTGAAGCTTTCTTT.

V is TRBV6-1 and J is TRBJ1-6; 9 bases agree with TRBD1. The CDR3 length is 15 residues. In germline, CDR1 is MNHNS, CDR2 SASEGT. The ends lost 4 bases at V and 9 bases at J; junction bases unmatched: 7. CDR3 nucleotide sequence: TGTGCCAGCAGTGCTTCCGGACAGGGGACTTCACCCCTCCACTTT. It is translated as CASSASGQGTSPLHF.

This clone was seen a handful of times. The chain's CDR3 is CASSLGTVSTDTQYF. In DNA form, the CDR3 reads TGTGCCAGCAGCTTAGGGACAGTGAGCACAGATACGCAGTATTTT. This chain uses TRBV7-9 with TRBJ2-3, with D tentatively TRBD1 (6 bases). Per germline, CDR1 SEHNR and CDR2 FQNEAQ (reference sequence). CDR3 size: 15 residues. V was clipped by 1 base and J by 0 bases, with 8 bases between them.

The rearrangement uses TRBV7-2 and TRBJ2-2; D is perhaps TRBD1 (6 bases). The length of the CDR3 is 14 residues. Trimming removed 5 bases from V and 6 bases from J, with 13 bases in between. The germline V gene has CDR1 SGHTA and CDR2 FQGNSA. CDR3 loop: CASSALQGAGELFF. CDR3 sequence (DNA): TGTGCCAGCAGCGCTCTACAGGGAGCCGGGGAGCTGTTTTTT.

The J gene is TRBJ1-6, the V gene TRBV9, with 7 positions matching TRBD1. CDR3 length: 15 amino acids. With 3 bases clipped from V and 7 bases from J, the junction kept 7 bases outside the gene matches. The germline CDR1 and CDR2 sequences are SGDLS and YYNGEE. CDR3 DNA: TGTGCCAGCAGCGAGGGCCACAGGGGAAATTCACCCCTCCACTTT. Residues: CASSEGHRGNSPLHF.

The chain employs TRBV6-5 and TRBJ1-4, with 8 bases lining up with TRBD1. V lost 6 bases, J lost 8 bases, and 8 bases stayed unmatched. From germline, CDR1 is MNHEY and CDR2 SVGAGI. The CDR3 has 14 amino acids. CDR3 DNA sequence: TGTGCCAGCAGCCAAGGGACAGGCCGAGAAAAACTGTTTTTT. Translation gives CASSQGTGREKLFF.

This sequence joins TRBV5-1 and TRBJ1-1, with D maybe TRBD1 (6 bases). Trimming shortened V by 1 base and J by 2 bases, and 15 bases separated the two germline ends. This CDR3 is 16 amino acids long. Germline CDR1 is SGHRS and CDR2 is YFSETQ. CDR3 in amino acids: CASSLYTGGGNTEAFF. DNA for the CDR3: TGCGCCAGCAGCTTGTATACGGGGGGGGGCAACACTGAAGCTTTCTTT.

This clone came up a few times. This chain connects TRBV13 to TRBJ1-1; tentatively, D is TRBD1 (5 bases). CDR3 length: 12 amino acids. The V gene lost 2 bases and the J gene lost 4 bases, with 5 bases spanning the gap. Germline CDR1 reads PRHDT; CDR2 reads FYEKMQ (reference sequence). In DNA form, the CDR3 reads TGTGCCAGCAGCTTACAGGGCACTGAAGCTTTCTTT. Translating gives CASSLQGTEAFF.

The CDR3 loop reads CASSSGLAGANEQFF. CDR3 bases: TGTGCCAGCAGTTCGGGACTAGCAGGCGCCAATGAGCAGTTCTTC. The chain links TRBV27 to TRBJ2-1, with 9 bases identical to TRBD2. Germline CDR1 reads MNHEY; CDR2 reads SMNVEV (reference sequence). Trimming removed 4 bases from V and 6 bases from J; junction bases left unmatched: 7. The CDR3 is 15 residues long.

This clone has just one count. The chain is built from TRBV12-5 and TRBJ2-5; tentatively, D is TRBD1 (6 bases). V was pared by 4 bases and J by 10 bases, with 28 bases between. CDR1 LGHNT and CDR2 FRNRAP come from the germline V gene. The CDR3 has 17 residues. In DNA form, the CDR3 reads TGTGCTAGTGGTTCGTCCAGGGGAGTAAGAGATTCTCTAGACCAGTACTTC. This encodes CASGSSRGVRDSLDQYF. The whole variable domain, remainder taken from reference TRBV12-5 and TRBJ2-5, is DARVTQTPRHKVTEMGQEVTMRCQPILGHNTVFWYRQTMMQGLELLAYFRNRAPLDDSGMPKDRFSAEMPDATLATLKIQPSEPRDSAVYFCASGSSRGVRDSLDQYFGPGTRLLVL.

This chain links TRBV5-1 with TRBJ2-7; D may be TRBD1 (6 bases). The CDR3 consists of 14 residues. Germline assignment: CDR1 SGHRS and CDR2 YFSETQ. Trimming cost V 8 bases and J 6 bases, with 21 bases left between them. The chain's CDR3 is CASTATATGAEQYF. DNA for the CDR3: TGCGCCAGTACTGCCACCGCGACAGGAGCCGAGCAGTACTTC.

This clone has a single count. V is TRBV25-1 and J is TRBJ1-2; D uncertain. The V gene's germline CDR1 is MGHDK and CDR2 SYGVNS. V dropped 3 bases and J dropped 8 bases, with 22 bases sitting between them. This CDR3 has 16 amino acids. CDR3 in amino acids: CASSDAAVRLLSGYTF. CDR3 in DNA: TGTGCCAGCAGTGATGCGGCAGTGCGGTTGCTGTCGGGCTACACCTTC.

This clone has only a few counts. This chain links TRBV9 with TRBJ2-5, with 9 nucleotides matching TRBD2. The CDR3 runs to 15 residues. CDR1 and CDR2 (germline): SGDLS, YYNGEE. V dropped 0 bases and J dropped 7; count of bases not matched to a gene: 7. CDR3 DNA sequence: TGTGCCAGCAGCGTAGGAGGCGGGGGGGCGTGGACCCAGTACTTC. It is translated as CASSVGGGGAWTQYF.

The CDR3 DNA follows: TGTGCCTGGAGTGATACAGGGGGTACTAATGAAAAACTGTTTTTT. It encodes CAWSDTGGTNEKLFF. The V call is TRBV30, the J call TRBJ1-4; 8 bases are shared with TRBD1. Losses at the gene ends were 1 base for V and 2 bases for J; bases not matched to a gene: 3. Per the germline V gene, CDR1 is GTSNPN and CDR2 is SVGIG (reference sequence). The CDR3 consists of 15 residues.

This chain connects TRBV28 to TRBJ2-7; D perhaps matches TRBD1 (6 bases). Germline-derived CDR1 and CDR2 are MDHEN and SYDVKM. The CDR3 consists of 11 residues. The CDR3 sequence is CSTGHLYEQYF. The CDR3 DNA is TGTTCCACGGGACACCTATACGAGCAGTACTTC.

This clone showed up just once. The CDR3 nucleotides are TGTGCCAGCAGCTTAGACACGGGGGGCCGCTCTGAAGCTTTCTTT. Protein product: CASSLDTGGRSEAFF. The rearrangement uses TRBV5-5 and TRBJ1-1, with D possibly TRBD1 on 6 matching bases. The ends were cut back, 2 bases at V and 6 bases at J, with 17 bases in the middle. The CDR3 runs to 15 residues. The germline gives CDR1 SGHKS, CDR2 YYEKEE (reference sequence).